This TCR beta chain derives from a study of T-cell memory formation after mild COVID-19. This clonotype was detected only a few times. The antigen remains unidentified. TCRdb analysed the 5' RACE reads with MiXCR anew, one entry per CDR3 protein. The sample shows 380,000 or so distinct CDR3 sequences, roughly an eighth of them seen only once. The CDR3 loop spans 15 amino acids. Germline CDR1 and CDR2: SGHVS and FQNEAQ. V gave up 8 bases and J gave up 1 base; unmatched junction bases: 6. Findings and caveats of the study: The finding that pre-infection memory included some responding clones suggested that cross-reactive memory joined.

This clonotype was obtained from a man aged 18 to 29 who had mild COVID-19 (a few samples of this study predate the infection). Cell type and time point are not known. Sequenced material: PBMCs or a T cell subset sorted from them (not recorded which). This chain connects TRBV7-8 to TRBJ2-2; 8 nucleotides align to TRBD2. This chain's CDR3 is CASRGGHLNTGELFF. As DNA, the CDR3 is TGTGCCAGCCGGGGGGGACATTTGAACACCGGGGAGCTGTTTTTT.